A selection of T cell receptor beta chains follows, all from one sample in a study of T cells in Graves' hyperthyroidism and ophthalmopathy. TCRdb independently ran MiXCR on the multiplex PCR reads; one entry per CDR3 protein. The sample has about half a million distinct CDR3 sequences, 20% to 25% seen once. Material: blood. These receptors came from a woman aged 70-85 years with Graves' ophthalmopathy. CDR3s include the opening cysteine and the closing phenylalanine or tryptophan. The D gene is left open where the match is weak. For some rows the clone size is stated as once, few or many, or as a class when expanded; others skip it.

clone_size	v_call	d_call	j_call	cdr3_nt	cdr3_aa
many	TRBV28	NA	TRBJ2-7	TGTGCCAGCAGTTTTGGGTCAAGGGGAGGGGGCTACGAGCAGTACTTC	CASSFGSRGGGYEQYF
NA	TRBV28	NA	TRBJ2-7	TGTGCCAGCAGTCGTAGACAGACCTACGAGCAGTACTTC	CASSRRQTYEQYF
NA	TRBV28	TRBD1	TRBJ2-1	TGTGCCAGCAGTACCCCGGGACAGGGGGTTCCGCGGGAGCAGTTCTTC	CASSTPGQGVPREQFF
NA	TRBV9	NA	TRBJ2-3	TGTGCCAGCAGCGTAGAGCAGGGTGGTACGCAGTATTTT	CASSVEQGGTQYF
many	TRBV28	TRBD2	TRBJ2-5	TGTGCCAGCAGTTTAGGCGGGAGCACCAAGGAGACCCAGTACTTC	CASSLGGSTKETQYF
NA	TRBV11-3	NA	TRBJ2-1	TGTGCCAGCAGCTTTGGAGGGGGCGGGCTGTTCTTC	CASSFGGGGLFF
NA	TRBV6-1	TRBD2	TRBJ2-5	TGTGCCAGCATTCTAGCGGGAGTGACCCAGTACTTC	CASILAGVTQYF
NA	TRBV7-9	NA	TRBJ2-1	TGTGCCAGCAGCCCGGGACCCGCCCGGGGGAATGAGCAGTTCTTC	CASSPGPARGNEQFF
NA	TRBV9	NA	TRBJ2-3	TGTGCCAGCAGCCAATTCGGGGGCACAGATACGCAGTATTTT	CASSQFGGTDTQYF
few	TRBV7-2	NA	TRBJ2-7	TGTGCCAGCAGCTTAGAGGTAGGGGGGGCGTACGAGCAGTACTTC	CASSLEVGGAYEQYF